The T cell receptor (beta chain) described here comes from a study of blood T cell repertoires in COVID-19. The overall study: Both acute and convalescent COVID-19 samples were obtained from the United States, Italy and Spain. T cells, B-cell-depleted T cells, or PBMCs supplied cDNA or gDNA.

The V end lost 2 bases, the J end lost 1 base, and 14 bases lay between the germline ends. This CDR3 contains 16 residues. Germline V gives CDR1 MNHEY, CDR2 SVGAGI. In the original analysis: Amplification with reference gene primers provided the estimates of nucleated cell counts. Data came from immunoSEQ multiplex PCR; TCRdb stores just in-frame clones and leaves some out. V, J and clone size derive from that table, while D and trimming were established from the DNA sequence. The data hold about 280,000 clones, with roughly 85% observed a single time. The gene calls are TRBV6-5 and TRBJ1-1; the D gene is possibly TRBD1 (5 bases). The sequenced sample was peripheral blood. This TCR was recovered from a woman aged 70 to 79 with acute or convalescent COVID-19. The DNA for the CDR3 is TGTGCCAGCAGTTACGGCGCTAGACAGCCGAACACTGAAGCTTTCTTT. Translated, it gives CASSYGARQPNTEAFF.